Presented here are 13 T cell receptor beta chains from one specimen sequenced in a study of T cells in Graves' hyperthyroidism and ophthalmopathy. Authors of the study amplified TCR beta CDR3 regions from RNA transcripts. The HTBI set primed first-round TCR CDR3 RT-PCR. Via MiXCR, TCRdb re-called the multiplex PCR reads, giving one row per CDR3 protein. The table shows roughly 380,000 distinct CDR3 sequences, with roughly 13% occurring only once. What was sequenced was blood. Receptor source: a woman aged 18-35 years with Graves' hyperthyroidism.

The chain uses TRBV6-1 and TRBJ1-1; TRBD1 might be the D (6 bases). Deletions cut 7 bases from V and 3 bases from J, with 18 bases between. In germline, CDR1 is MNHNS, CDR2 SASEGT. CDR3 length equals 15 residues. CDR3 amino acids: CASTRTPRGYTEAFF. CDR3 DNA sequence: TGTGCCAGCACTCGGACGCCTAGGGGGTACACTGAAGCTTTCTTT.

The V gene is TRBV14, the J gene TRBJ2-2; no reliable D call. The CDR3 is 13 residues long. Germline CDR1 reads SGHDN; CDR2 reads FVKESK. V lost 5 bases to trimming and J lost 3 bases, with 7 bases between them. CDR3 loop: CASSTTYTGELFF. CDR3 in DNA: TGTGCCAGCAGCACAACGTACACCGGGGAGCTGTTTTTT.

As to this clonotype: A much larger clone lies one base from this, so it may be a read error. The chain carries TRBV30 and TRBJ1-1; D is ambiguous. This CDR3 comprises 12 residues. In germline, CDR1 is GTSNPN, CDR2 SVGIG (reference sequence). DNA for the CDR3: TGTGCCCGGAGACTTTTCGGCACTGAAGCTTTCTTT. This encodes CARRLFGTEAFF. Full variable domain (rest looked up from reference TRBV30 and TRBJ1-1): SQTIHQWPATLVQPVGSPLSLECTVEGTSNPNLYWYRQAAGRGLQLLFYSVGIGQISSEVPQNLSASRPQDRQFILSSKKLLLSDSGFYLCARRLFGTEAFFGQGTRLTVV.

This clonotype was seen at least ten times. The CDR3 sequence is CASSLVVGPGDIQYF. In nucleotides, the CDR3 is TGTGCCAGCAGCTTAGTAGTAGGGCCTGGGGACATTCAGTACTTC. The chain carries TRBV7-2 and TRBJ2-4, with D uncertain. The CDR3 has 15 amino acids. Per the germline V gene, CDR1 is SGHTA and CDR2 is FQGNSA. Trimming removed 1 base from V and 8 bases from J, with 15 bases in between.

This clonotype showed up many times. The chain carries TRBV15 and TRBJ1-4, with 7 bases that match TRBD1. Trimming at V came to 1 base and at J to 5 bases, leaving 4 bases not matched to a gene. Germline V gives CDR1 LNHNV, CDR2 YYDKDF (reference sequence). CDR3 size: 15 residues. CDR3 nucleotide sequence: TGTGCCACCAGCAGAGGACAGGGACCAAATGAAAAACTGTTTTTT. Amino acids: CATSRGQGPNEKLFF. Looking up the rest from reference TRBV15 and TRBJ1-4 gives the full variable domain: DAMVIQNPRYQVTQFGKPVTLSCSQTLNHNVMYWYQQKSSQAPKLLFHYYDKDFNNEADTPDNFQSRRPNTSFCFLDIRSPGLGDTAMYLCATSRGQGPNEKLFFGSGTQLSVL.

The V gene is TRBV12-3 or TRBV12-4, the J gene TRBJ2-7; 8 bases are shared with TRBD1. Trimming at V came to 5 bases and at J to 0 bases, leaving 6 bases not matched to a gene. The CDR3 contains 15 residues. CDR3 protein: CASSTGQASSYEQYF. CDR3 nucleotides: TGTGCCAGCAGTACGGGACAGGCGAGCTCCTACGAGCAGTACTTC.

The sample holds many counts of this clonotype. The rearrangement joins TRBV5-6 to TRBJ2-1; TRBD2 agrees at 8 bases. V was clipped by 0 bases and J by 4 bases; unmatched bases: 3. Germline V lookup: CDR1 SGHDT, CDR2 YYEEEE. The CDR3 contains 15 residues. CDR3 coding DNA: TGTGCCAGCAGCTTGGCTAGCGGGCATTACAATGAGCAGTTCTTC. Translating it yields CASSLASGHYNEQFF.

This clonotype was counted ten times or more. CDR3 coding DNA: TGTGCCAGCAGTCTCGACAGGGTCCGTCAGCCCCAGCATTTT. Residues: CASSLDRVRQPQHF. This chain connects TRBV12-3 or TRBV12-4 to TRBJ1-5; 7 bases line up with TRBD1. The CDR3 has 14 amino acids. The ends lost 5 bases at V and 6 bases at J; junction bases unmatched: 7.

V is TRBV19 and J is TRBJ1-1; possibly TRBD1 for D (5 bases). The V end was cut by 5 bases, the J end by 0 bases, with 13 bases between. This CDR3 spans 15 amino acids. Germline V CDR1 and CDR2: LNHDA, SQIVND (reference sequence). CDR3 bases: TGTGCCAGTAGTCGGCGGGCGGGGCTGAACACTGAAGCTTTCTTT. As protein: CASSRRAGLNTEAFF. Variable domain in full (rest from reference TRBV19 and TRBJ1-1): DGGITQSPKYLFRKEGQNVTLSCEQNLNHDAMYWYRQDPGQGLRLIYYSQIVNDFQKGDIAEGYSVSREKKESFPLTVTSAQKNPTAFYLCASSRRAGLNTEAFFGQGTRLTVV.

Only a few counts were recorded for this clonotype. One base away lies a much larger clone, so this may be a sequencing read error. The rearrangement links TRBV3-1 to TRBJ1-1; possibly TRBD1 for D (5 bases). CDR1 and CDR2 (germline): LGHDT, YNNKEL (reference sequence). Trimming cost V 4 bases and J 4 bases, with 13 bases left between them. The CDR3 length is 14 residues. The CDR3 region is CASSLGAQGTEAFF. CDR3 nucleotides: TGTGCCAGCAGCCTTGGGGCTCAAGGCACTGAAGCTTTCTTT.

In its sample, this clonotype was seen many times. The J gene is TRBJ2-3, the V gene TRBV9; TRBD2 aligns across 12 bases. The CDR3 consists of 16 residues. Trimming removed 4 bases from V and 5 bases from J; junction bases left unmatched: 8. Germline V CDR1 and CDR2: SGDLS, YYNGEE. This chain's CDR3 is CASSPRTSGTVDTQYF. In DNA form, the CDR3 reads TGTGCCAGCAGCCCCAGGACTAGCGGGACGGTAGATACGCAGTATTTT.

The genes are TRBV27 and TRBJ2-3; 14 positions match TRBD2. CDR3 length equals 17 residues. The V gene end was trimmed by 4 bases and the J gene end by 2 bases; junction bases not matched to a gene: 5. Germline CDR1 MNHEY, CDR2 SMNVEV (reference sequence). In nucleotides, the CDR3 is TGTGCCAGCAGTTCAAGACTAGCGGGAGGGCCCACAGATACGCAGTATTTT. Translation: CASSSRLAGGPTDTQYF.

This clonotype was seen many times. This chain joins TRBV20-1 and TRBJ2-7; D unresolved. V gave up 3 bases and J gave up 0 bases, with 9 bases separating them. Germline CDR1 is DFQATT and CDR2 is SNEGSKA (reference sequence). There are 13 residues in the CDR3. CDR3 region: CSASSGVSYEQYF. The DNA for the CDR3 is TGCAGTGCTAGTTCTGGGGTCTCCTACGAGCAGTACTTC.